This entry features one T cell receptor beta chain sequence. The specificity of this receptor is unknown. Base qualities are not recorded, but no much larger clone differs from it by a single base. This entry belongs to a study of blood T cell repertoires in COVID-19 (dated by TCRdb to 2020 to 2021). Looking at the study overall: The collaborator samples originated in the United States, Italy and Spain and spanned the acute and convalescent phases of COVID-19. Nearly every sample came with metadata listing a de-identified subject ID, COVID-19 status, age in years and sex. The prospective study material was composed of cDNA or gDNA derived from T cells, B-cell-depleted T cells, or PBMCs. Where available, HLA class I and class II types were obtained from metadata supplied by the sample provider rather than from assay-based typing. The samples were drawn from the first 160 participants of the ongoing ImmuneRACE study and from some 1,300 subjects provided by 6 global collaborators. Deeply sampled blood TCRbeta repertoires from subjects exposed to, actively infected with, or recovered from COVID-19 were included in the dataset. The repertoires were released in a freely available public database meant as a resource for research on the immune response to SARS-CoV-2.

Enrolling through a virtual design, the prospective study's participants ranged in age from roughly 18 to 95 years and lived across 24 United States geographic areas. In the prospective study, participants were assigned to cohorts based on the clinical history participants reported in a screening survey and a study questionnaire. In the prospective study, mobile phlebotomists collected whole blood, serum and a nasopharyngeal or oropharyngeal swab from each participant. Additional blood draws and questionnaires over an approximately 2-month period could optionally be provided by prospective study participants. Before DNA extraction, prospective study blood samples were shipped either frozen or at room temperature. TCRbeta CDR3 regions were amplified from genomic DNA by means of the immunoSEQ Assay, a bias-controlled multiplex PCR. The original methods were these. The number of nucleated cells in each sample was estimated from the amplification of reference gene primers within the assay. To quantify the absolute abundance of each unique TCRbeta CDR3 rearrangement, sequence reads were collapsed and filtered. For each sample, productive Simpson clonality was calculated by taking the square root of Simpson's diversity index across productive rearrangements. TCRdb's version of the immuneACCESS table is confined to in-frame rearrangements and falls short of the full clone set. An unresolved V gene accounts for under half of the shortfall where checked; the remainder is of unknown origin. V and J calls and clone size are copied from that table; D and trimming were computed from the DNA. Counted in this sample were around 230,000 clones; about nine tenths of them appeared once. The ten largest clones take up about 9.3% of the sample.

What the study reported, not specific to this receptor: The quantity of clinical and demographic metadata differed by source and by participant and was supplied without curation.

Germline trimming: 5 bases from V, 6 bases from J; junction bases outside gene matches: 5. The CDR3 runs 13 amino acids, cysteine and phenylalanine included. The sequence is cut down to CDR3 DNA, 39 bases in frame from base 1. The specimen sequenced was PBMCs or T cells enriched from blood (not recorded which). The TCR sequence derives from a man aged 18 to 35 with acute COVID-19. The rearrangement combines TRBV12-3 or TRBV12-4 with TRBJ1-1; TRBD1 agrees with 8 junctional bases. CDR3 reads: CASSVTGVAEAFF. The nucleotides are TGTGCCAGCAGTGTGACAGGGGTGGCTGAAGCTTTCTTT.